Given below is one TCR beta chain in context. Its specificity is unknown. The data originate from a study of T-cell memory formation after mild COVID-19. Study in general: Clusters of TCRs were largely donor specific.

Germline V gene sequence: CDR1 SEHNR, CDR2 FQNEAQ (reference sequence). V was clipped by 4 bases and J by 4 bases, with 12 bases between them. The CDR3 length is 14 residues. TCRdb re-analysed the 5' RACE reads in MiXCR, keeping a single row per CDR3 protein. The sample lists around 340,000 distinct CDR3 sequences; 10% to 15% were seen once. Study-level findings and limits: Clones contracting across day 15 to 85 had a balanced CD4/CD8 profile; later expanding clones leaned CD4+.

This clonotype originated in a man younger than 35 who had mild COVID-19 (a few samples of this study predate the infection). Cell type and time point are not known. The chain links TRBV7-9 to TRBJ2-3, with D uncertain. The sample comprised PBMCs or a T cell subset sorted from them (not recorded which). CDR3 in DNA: TGTGCCAGCAGCTCGAGTCACCCGGCAGATACGCAGTATTTT. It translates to CASSSSHPADTQYF.